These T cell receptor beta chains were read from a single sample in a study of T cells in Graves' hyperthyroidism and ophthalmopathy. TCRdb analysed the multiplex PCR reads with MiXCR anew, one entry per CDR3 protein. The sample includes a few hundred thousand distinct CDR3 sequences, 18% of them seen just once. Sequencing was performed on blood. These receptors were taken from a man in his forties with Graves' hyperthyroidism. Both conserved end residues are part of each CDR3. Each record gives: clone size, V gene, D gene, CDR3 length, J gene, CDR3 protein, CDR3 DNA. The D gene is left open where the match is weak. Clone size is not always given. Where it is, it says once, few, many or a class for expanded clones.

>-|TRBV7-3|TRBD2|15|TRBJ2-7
CASSRLAGGFCEQYF
TGTGCCAGCAGCCGACTAGCGGGGGGGTTTTGCGAGCAGTACTTC
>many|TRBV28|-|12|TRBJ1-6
CASSFLVSPLHF
TGTGCCAGCAGTTTCTTGGTGTCACCCCTCCACTTT
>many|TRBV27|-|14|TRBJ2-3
CASSLDASTDTQYF
TGTGCCAGCAGTTTGGACGCCAGCACAGATACGCAGTATTTT
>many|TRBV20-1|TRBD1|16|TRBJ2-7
CSARATGTGPFGEQYF
TGCAGTGCTAGAGCCACCGGGACAGGACCATTCGGGGAACAGTACTTC
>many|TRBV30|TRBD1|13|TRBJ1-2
CAWSLAQGGGYTF
TGTGCCTGGAGTTTAGCGCAGGGGGGTGGCTACACCTTC
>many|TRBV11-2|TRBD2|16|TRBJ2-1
CASSSGLAGGQDEQFF
TGTGCCAGCAGCTCCGGACTAGCGGGGGGGCAGGATGAGCAGTTCTTC
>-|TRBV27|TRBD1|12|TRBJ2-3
CASRSGTGGQYF
TGTGCCAGCAGGTCCGGGACAGGGGGTCAGTATTTT
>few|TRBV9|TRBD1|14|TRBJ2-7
CASSPNTGAHEQYF
TGTGCCAGCAGCCCTAATACAGGGGCACACGAGCAGTACTTC
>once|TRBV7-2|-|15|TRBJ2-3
CASSLADYTTDTQYF
TGTGCCAGCAGCTTAGCTGACTATACCACAGATACGCAGTATTTT
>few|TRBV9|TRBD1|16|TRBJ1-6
CASSRGQGPFGSPLHF
TGTGCCAGCAGCAGAGGACAGGGTCCTTTTGGATCACCCCTCCACTTT
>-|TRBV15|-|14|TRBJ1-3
CATSGRISGNTIYF
TGTGCCACCAGCGGGAGGATAAGTGGAAACACCATATATTTT
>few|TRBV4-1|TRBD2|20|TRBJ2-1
CASKGGPGTSGGRPYNEQFF
TGCGCCAGCAAAGGAGGACCCGGGACTAGCGGGGGCAGGCCATACAATGAGCAGTTCTTC
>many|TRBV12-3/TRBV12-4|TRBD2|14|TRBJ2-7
CASSGPRESYEQYF
TGTGCCAGCAGTGGACCGCGGGAGTCCTACGAGCAGTACTTC
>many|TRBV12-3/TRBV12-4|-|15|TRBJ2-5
CASSWRGGGEETQYF
TGTGCCAGCAGTTGGAGAGGGGGCGGGGAAGAGACCCAGTACTTC
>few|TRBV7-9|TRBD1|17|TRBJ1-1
CASSLGQGIPMNTEAFF
TGTGCCAGCAGCTTGGGACAGGGGATTCCCATGAACACTGAAGCTTTCTTT
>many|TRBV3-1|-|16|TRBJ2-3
CASSQGWGTSTDTQYF
TGTGCCAGCAGCCAAGGTTGGGGTACTAGCACAGATACGCAGTATTTT
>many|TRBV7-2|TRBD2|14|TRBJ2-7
CASSRSGGLDEQYF
TGTGCCAGCAGCCGTAGCGGGGGGCTGGACGAGCAGTACTTC
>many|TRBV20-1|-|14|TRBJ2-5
CSARDRGYQETQYF
TGCAGTGCTAGAGATAGGGGGTACCAAGAGACCCAGTACTTC
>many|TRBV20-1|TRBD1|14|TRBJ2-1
CSARDGQGAGEQFF
TGCAGTGCTAGAGATGGGCAGGGGGCTGGGGAGCAGTTCTTC
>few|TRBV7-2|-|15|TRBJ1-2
CASSLVFTGSNGYTF
TGTGCCAGCAGCTTAGTATTCACAGGGTCGAATGGCTACACCTTC
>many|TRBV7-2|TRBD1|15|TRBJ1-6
CATSFEGQGNSPLHF
TGTGCCACCAGCTTTGAGGGACAGGGGAATTCACCCCTCCACTTT
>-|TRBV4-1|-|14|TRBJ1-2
CASSQVRGGNGYTF
TGCGCCAGCAGCCAAGTAAGGGGAGGGAATGGCTACACCTTC
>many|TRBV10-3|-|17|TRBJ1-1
CAISEELGGVGDTEAFF
TGTGCCATCAGTGAAGAGCTCGGGGGGGTAGGGGACACTGAAGCTTTCTTT
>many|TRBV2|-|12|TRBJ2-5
CASRVAVETQYF
TGTGCCAGCAGGGTAGCTGTGGAGACCCAGTACTTC
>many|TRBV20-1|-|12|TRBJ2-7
CSARRSPYEQYF
TGCAGTGCTAGAAGGTCCCCCTACGAGCAGTACTTC
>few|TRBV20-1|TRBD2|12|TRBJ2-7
CSAILAGGEQYF
TGCAGTGCGATACTAGCGGGGGGAGAGCAGTACTTC
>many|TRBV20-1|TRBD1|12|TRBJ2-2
CSANRGSGELFF
TGCAGTGCCAACAGGGGGTCCGGGGAGCTGTTTTTT
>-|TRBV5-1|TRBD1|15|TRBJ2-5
CASSLYDRDQETQYF
TGCGCCAGCAGCTTATACGACAGGGACCAAGAGACCCAGTACTTC
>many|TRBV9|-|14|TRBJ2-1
CASSVGVSEDEQFF
TGTGCCAGCAGCGTAGGGGTTAGTGAGGATGAGCAGTTCTTC
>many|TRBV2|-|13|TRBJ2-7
CASRQGFSYEQYF
TGTGCCAGCAGACAGGGATTCTCCTACGAGCAGTACTTC
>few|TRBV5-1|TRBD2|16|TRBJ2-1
CASSSGLADSYNEQFF
TGCGCCAGCAGCTCCGGACTAGCGGACTCCTACAATGAGCAGTTCTTC
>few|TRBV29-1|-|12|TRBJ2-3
CSVARGTDTQYF
TGCAGCGTTGCCAGGGGCACAGATACGCAGTATTTT
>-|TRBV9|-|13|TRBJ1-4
CASSVATGEKLFF
TGTGCCAGCAGCGTAGCAACGGGTGAAAAACTGTTTTTT
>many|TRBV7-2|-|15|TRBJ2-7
CASSLDRAPSYEQYF
TGTGCCAGCAGCTTAGACAGGGCGCCCTCCTACGAGCAGTACTTC
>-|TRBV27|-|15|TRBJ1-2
CASSLGPGINYGYTF
TGTGCCAGCAGTCTGGGGCCCGGCATTAACTATGGCTACACCTTC
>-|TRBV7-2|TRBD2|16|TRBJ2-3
CASQNGRAGGQDTQYF
TGTGCCAGCCAAAACGGGAGAGCGGGGGGGCAAGATACGCAGTATTTT
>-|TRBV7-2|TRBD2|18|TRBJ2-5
CASSLDSGTSGIWETQYF
TGTGCCAGCAGCTTAGATTCCGGGACTAGCGGGATTTGGGAGACCCAGTACTTC